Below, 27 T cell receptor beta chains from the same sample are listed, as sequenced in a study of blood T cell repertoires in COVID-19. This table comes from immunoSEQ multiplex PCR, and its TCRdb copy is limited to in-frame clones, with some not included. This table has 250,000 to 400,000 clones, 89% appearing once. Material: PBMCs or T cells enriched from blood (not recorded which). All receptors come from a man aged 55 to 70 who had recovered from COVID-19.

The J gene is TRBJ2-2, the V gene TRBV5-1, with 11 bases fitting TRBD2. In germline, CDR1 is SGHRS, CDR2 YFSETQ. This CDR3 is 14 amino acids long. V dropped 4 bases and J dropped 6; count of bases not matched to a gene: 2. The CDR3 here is CASSTTSGAGELFF. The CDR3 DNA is TGCGCCAGCAGCACGACTAGCGGGGCCGGGGAGCTGTTTTTT.

The CDR3 region is CATSREKTGTGVQLFF. CDR3 sequence (DNA): TGTGCCACCAGCAGAGAAAAGACGGGGACGGGGGTCCAACTGTTTTTT. The rearrangement links TRBV15 to TRBJ1-4, with D perhaps TRBD1 (5 bases). The CDR3 totals 16 residues. CDR1 is LNHNV, CDR2 YYDKDF, per germline (reference sequence). V was shortened by 0 bases and J by 12 bases, with 20 bases between the two germline ends.

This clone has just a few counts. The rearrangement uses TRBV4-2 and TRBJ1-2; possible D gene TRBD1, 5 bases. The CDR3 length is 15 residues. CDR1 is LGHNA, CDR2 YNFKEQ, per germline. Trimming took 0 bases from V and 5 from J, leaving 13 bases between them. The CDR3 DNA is TGTGCCAGCAGCCAAGAAAACAGGAAGGAGTATGGCTACACCTTC. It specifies CASSQENRKEYGYTF.

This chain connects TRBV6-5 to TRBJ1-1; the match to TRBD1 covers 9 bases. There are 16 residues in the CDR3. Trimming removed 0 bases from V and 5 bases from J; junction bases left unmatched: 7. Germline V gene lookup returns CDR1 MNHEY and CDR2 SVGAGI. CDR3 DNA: TGTGCCAGCAGTTACTCGAACAGGGGGCGAAATACTGAAGCTTTCTTT. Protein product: CASSYSNRGRNTEAFF.

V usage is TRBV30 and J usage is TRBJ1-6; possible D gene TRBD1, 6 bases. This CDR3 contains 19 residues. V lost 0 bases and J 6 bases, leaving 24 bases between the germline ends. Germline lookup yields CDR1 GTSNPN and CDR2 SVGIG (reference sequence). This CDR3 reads CAWSVPRRLQGPPNSPLHF. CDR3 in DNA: TGTGCCTGGAGTGTACCAAGAAGGCTCCAGGGGCCCCCTAATTCACCCCTCCACTTT.

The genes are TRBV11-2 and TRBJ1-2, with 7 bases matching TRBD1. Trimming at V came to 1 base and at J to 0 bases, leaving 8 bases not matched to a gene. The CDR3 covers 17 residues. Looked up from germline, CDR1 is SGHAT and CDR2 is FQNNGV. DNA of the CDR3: TGTGCCAGCAGCTTAGGACAGGGACCGGTAGCTAACTATGGCTACACCTTC. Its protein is CASSLGQGPVANYGYTF.

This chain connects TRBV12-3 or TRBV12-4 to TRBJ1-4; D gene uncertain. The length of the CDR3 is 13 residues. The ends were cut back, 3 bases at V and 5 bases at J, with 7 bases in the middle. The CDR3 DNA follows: TGTGCCAGCAGTTTTCGCGGGAATGAAAAACTGTTTTTT. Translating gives CASSFRGNEKLFF.

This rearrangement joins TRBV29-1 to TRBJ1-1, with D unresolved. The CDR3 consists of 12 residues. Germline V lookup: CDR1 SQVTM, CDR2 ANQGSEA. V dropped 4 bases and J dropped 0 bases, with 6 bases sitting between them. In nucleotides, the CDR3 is TGCAGCGTTGGTCCGGTGAACACTGAAGCTTTCTTT. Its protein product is CSVGPVNTEAFF.

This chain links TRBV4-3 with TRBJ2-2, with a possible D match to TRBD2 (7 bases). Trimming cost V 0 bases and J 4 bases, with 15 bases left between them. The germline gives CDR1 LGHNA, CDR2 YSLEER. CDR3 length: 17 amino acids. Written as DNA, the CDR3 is TGCGCCAGCAGCCAAGATAGCGCGGGGGCGGGCACCGGGGAGCTGTTTTTT. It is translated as CASSQDSAGAGTGELFF.

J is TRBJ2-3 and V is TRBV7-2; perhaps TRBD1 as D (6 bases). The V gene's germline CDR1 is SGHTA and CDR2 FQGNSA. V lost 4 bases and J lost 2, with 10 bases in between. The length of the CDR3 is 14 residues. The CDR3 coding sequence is TGTGCCAGCAGCTCGGGACAACACACAGATACGCAGTATTTT. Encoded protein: CASSSGQHTDTQYF. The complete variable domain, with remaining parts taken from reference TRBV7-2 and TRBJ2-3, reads GAGVSQSPSNKVTEKGKDVELRCDPISGHTALYWYRQSLGQGLEFLIYFQGNSAPDKSGLPSDRFSAERTGGSVSTLTIQRTQQEDSAVYLCASSSGQHTDTQYFGPGTRLTVL.

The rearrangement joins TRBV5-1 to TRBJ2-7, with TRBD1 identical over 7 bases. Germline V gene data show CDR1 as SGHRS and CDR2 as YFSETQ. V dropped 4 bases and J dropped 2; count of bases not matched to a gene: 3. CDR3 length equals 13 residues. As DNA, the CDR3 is TGCGCCAGCAGCCCTGACAGGGCCTACGAGCAGTACTTC. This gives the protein CASSPDRAYEQYF.

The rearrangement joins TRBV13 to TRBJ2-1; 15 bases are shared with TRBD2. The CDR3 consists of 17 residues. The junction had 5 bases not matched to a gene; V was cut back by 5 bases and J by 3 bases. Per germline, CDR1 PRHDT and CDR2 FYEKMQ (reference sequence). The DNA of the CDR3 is TGTGCCAGCAGCCCTGGGACTAGCGGGAGGAACTACAATGAGCAGTTCTTC. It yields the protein CASSPGTSGRNYNEQFF.

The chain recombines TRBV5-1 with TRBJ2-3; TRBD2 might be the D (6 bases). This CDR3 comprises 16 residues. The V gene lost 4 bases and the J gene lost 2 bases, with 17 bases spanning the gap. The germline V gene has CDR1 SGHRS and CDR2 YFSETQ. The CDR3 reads CASSPLGARDTDTQYF. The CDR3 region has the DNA TGCGCCAGCAGCCCCCTGGGTGCGCGGGACACAGATACGCAGTATTTT.

As DNA, the CDR3 is TGCGCCAGCAGCCAAGGGGGACAGGGGACAGATACGCAGTATTTT. Protein sequence: CASSQGGQGTDTQYF. The chain recombines TRBV4-3 with TRBJ2-3, with 10 bases fitting TRBD1. The CDR3 is 15 amino acids. V lost 1 base, J lost 3 bases, and 1 base stayed unmatched. Germline CDR1 and CDR2: LGHNA and YSLEER.

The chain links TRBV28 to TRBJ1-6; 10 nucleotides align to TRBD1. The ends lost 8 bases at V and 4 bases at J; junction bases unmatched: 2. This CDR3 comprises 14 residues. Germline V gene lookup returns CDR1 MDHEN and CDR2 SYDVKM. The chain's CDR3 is CASRGQGYNSPLHF. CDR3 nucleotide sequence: TGTGCCAGCCGGGGACAGGGGTATAATTCACCCCTCCACTTT. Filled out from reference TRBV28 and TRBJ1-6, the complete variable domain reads DVKVTQSSRYLVKRTGEKVFLECVQDMDHENMFWYRQDPGLGLRLIYFSYDVKMKEKGDIPEGYSVSREKKERFSLILESASTNQTSMYLCASRGQGYNSPLHFGNGTRLTVT.

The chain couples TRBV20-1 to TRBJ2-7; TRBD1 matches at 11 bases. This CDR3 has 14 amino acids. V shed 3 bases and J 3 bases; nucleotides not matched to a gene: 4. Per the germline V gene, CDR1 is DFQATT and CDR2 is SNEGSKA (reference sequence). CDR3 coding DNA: TGCAGTGCTAGTAGGGGGACAGGGGGCTACGAGCAGTACTTC. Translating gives CSASRGTGGYEQYF.

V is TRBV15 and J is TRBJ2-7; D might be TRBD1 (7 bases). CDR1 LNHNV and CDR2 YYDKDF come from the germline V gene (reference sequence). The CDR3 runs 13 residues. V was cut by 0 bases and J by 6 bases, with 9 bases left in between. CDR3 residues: CATSRDQGGEQYF. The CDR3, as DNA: TGTGCCACCAGCAGAGATCAGGGGGGCGAGCAGTACTTC.

The CDR3: CASSFVFQGRLSSYEQYF. DNA for the CDR3: TGTGCCAGCAGTTTCGTCTTCCAGGGGAGATTAAGCTCCTACGAGCAGTACTTC. This chain joins TRBV28 and TRBJ2-7, with a possible D match to TRBD1 (6 bases). Germline V CDR1 and CDR2: MDHEN, SYDVKM. This CDR3 is built from 18 residues. V gave up 3 bases and J gave up 0 bases, with 21 bases separating them.

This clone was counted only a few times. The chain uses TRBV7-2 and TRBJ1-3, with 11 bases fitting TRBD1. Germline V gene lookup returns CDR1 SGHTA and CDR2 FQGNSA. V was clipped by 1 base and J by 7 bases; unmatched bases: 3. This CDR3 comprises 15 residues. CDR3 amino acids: CASSLVGTGGNTIYF. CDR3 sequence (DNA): TGTGCCAGCAGCTTAGTGGGGACAGGGGGGAACACCATATATTTT.

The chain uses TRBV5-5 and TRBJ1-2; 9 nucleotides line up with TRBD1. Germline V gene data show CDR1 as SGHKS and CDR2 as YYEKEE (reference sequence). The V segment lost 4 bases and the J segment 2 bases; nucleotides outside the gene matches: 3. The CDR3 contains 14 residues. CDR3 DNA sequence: TGTGCCAGCAGCAACGGACAGGGGAACTATGGCTACACCTTC. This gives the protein CASSNGQGNYGYTF.

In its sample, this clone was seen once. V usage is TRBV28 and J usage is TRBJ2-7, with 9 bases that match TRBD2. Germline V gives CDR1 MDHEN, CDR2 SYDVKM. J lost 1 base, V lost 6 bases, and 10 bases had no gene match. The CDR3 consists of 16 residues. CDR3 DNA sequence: TGTGCCAGCAGCCGGGGTAGCGGGAGAGGTTCCTACGAGCAGTACTTC. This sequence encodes CASSRGSGRGSYEQYF.

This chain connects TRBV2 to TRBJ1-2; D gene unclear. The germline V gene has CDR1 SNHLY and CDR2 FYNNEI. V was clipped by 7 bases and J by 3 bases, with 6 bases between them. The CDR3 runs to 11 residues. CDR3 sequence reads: CASTRDYGYTF. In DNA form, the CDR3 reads TGTGCCAGCACCCGGGACTATGGCTACACCTTC.

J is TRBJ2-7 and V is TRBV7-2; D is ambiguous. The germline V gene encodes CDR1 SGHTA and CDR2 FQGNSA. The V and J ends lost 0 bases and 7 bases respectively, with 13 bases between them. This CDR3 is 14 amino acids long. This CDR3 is CASSLATPPMEQYF. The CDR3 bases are TGTGCCAGCAGCTTAGCGACACCCCCTATGGAGCAGTACTTC.

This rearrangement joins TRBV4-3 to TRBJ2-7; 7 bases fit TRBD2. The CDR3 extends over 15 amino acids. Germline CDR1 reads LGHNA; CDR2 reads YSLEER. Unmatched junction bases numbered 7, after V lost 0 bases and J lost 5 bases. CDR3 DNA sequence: TGCGCCAGCAGCCAAGACGGCGGGAGTGTGGACGAGCAGTACTTC. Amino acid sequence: CASSQDGGSVDEQYF.

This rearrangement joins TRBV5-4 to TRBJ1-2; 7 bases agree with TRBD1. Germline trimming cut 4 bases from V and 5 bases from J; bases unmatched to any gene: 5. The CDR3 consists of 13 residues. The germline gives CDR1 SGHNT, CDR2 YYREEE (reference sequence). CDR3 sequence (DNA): TGTGCCAGCAGCGTGGGACAGAAGTATGGCTACACCTTC. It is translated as CASSVGQKYGYTF.

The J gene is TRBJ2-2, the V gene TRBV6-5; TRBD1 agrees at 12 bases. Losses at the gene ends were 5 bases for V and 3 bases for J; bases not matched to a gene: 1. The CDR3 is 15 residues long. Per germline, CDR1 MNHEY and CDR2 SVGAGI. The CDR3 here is CASSRDRGHTGELFF. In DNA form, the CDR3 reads TGTGCCAGCAGTCGGGACAGGGGGCACACCGGGGAGCTGTTTTTT.

The DNA for the CDR3 is TGTGCCAGCTCACTTATTCCGGGACTAGCGGGAGCACCCGATACGCAGTATTTT. Protein: CASSLIPGLAGAPDTQYF. The gene calls are TRBV18 and TRBJ2-3; 14 nucleotides agree with TRBD2. Germline values: CDR1 KGHSH, CDR2 LQKENI. J was trimmed by 6 bases and V by 4 bases; bases with no gene match: 12. The CDR3 has 18 residues.